This TCR beta chain was captured in a study of blood T cells in healthy people across ages. Study-wide findings and caveats: Greater diversity and more naive CD4+ cells were seen in long-lived donors than in aged donors.

Alongside a J-beta primer mix, a sample-barcoded 5' primer served in a second PCR lasting roughly 7 to 12 cycles. Each CDR3 protein is one row after TCRdb ran MiXCR on the 5' RACE reads. Here the sample spans roughly 550,000 distinct CDR3 sequences, around 24% being singletons. This clonotype was counted ten times or more. Antigen specificity is unknown. Trimming cost V 4 bases and J 0 bases, with 7 bases left between them. CDR3 length equals 14 residues. Per germline, CDR1 SGHTA and CDR2 FQGNSA. These data were also reused for a study on T cells of mothers and their children. That publication notes: Second-PCR primer M1S introduced sample barcodes and 2-4 random nucleotides. Approximately 2.7 million TCR beta reads per child versus over 8 million per mother.

V and J are TRBV7-2 and TRBJ2-4; D possibly matches TRBD1 or TRBD2 (5 bases each). The specimen sequenced was blood. This TCR was sampled from a boy younger than 18 in good health. The CDR3 loop reads CASSWGTAKNIQYF. CDR3 coding DNA: TGTGCCAGCAGCTGGGGGACAGCCAAAAACATTCAGTACTTC.